These 21 T cell receptor beta chains share one sample of origin, sequenced in a study of blood T cell repertoires in COVID-19. Clones were read by immunoSEQ multiplex PCR, and TCRdb kept only the in-frame ones, dropping some. The sample has 150,000 to 200,000 clones, 80% seen once. The sequenced sample consisted of PBMCs or T cells enriched from blood (not recorded which). These receptors were obtained from a man aged 60 to 75 who had been exposed to COVID-19.

J is TRBJ2-4 and V is TRBV12-3 or TRBV12-4, with a possible D match to TRBD2 (7 bases). With 5 bases removed from V and 8 bases from J, the gap between germline ends came to 13 bases. The CDR3 is 13 residues long. CDR3 loop: CASSSGAGDIQYF. CDR3 nucleotide sequence: TGTGCCAGCAGTAGCGGGGCAGGGGACATTCAGTACTTC.

This clone was recorded at least ten times. This chain joins TRBV5-4 and TRBJ2-5, with D tentatively TRBD1 (6 bases). Germline CDR1 SGHNT, CDR2 YYREEE (reference sequence). V lost 2 bases and J lost 5, with 16 bases in between. This CDR3 region has 15 residues. CDR3 nucleotide sequence: TGTGCCAGCAGCTTAGGACGGGGTGGACAGGAGACCCAGTACTTC. Its protein product is CASSLGRGGQETQYF.

This clone has only one observation. This chain links TRBV5-1 with TRBJ2-2, with D unclear. Germline CDR1 SGHRS, CDR2 YFSETQ. The CDR3 is 15 residues long. V was cut by 0 bases and J by 2 bases, with 8 bases left in between. CDR3 region: CASSLDHTNTGELFF. CDR3 sequence (DNA): TGCGCCAGCAGCTTGGATCATACTAACACCGGGGAGCTGTTTTTT.

The V call is TRBV9, the J call TRBJ2-7; D call uncertain. Trimming took 4 bases from V and 4 from J, leaving 12 bases between them. This CDR3 spans 13 amino acids. Germline CDR1 reads SGDLS; CDR2 reads YYNGEE. CDR3 in DNA: TGTGCCAGCAGCCCGCCTAGTTCATACGAGCAGTACTTC. Its protein product is CASSPPSSYEQYF.

This chain connects TRBV19 to TRBJ1-2; no reliable D call. The germline V gene has CDR1 LNHDA and CDR2 SQIVND (reference sequence). V lost 1 base and J 5 bases, leaving 8 bases between the germline ends. The CDR3 contains 13 residues. The CDR3 loop reads CASSIAPGYGYTF. The CDR3 DNA reads TGTGCCAGTAGTATAGCCCCGGGGTATGGCTACACCTTC.

The chain links TRBV3-1 (or the pseudogene TRBV3-2) to TRBJ2-5; 8 nucleotides align to TRBD1. The CDR3 has 17 amino acids. CDR1 is LGHDT, CDR2 YNNKEL, per germline (reference sequence). Trimming at V came to 0 bases and at J to 3 bases, leaving 9 bases not matched to a gene. In DNA, the CDR3 is TGTGCCAGCAGCCAAGAGTCCCCGGGGACAGGTAAAGAGACCCAGTACTTC. It translates to CASSQESPGTGKETQYF.

Only a few counts were recorded for this clone. V gene TRBV27 combines with J gene TRBJ1-4; tentatively, D is TRBD1 (6 bases). Germline lookup yields CDR1 MNHEY and CDR2 SMNVEV (reference sequence). The CDR3 runs to 17 residues. V was shortened by 11 bases and J by 0 bases, with 22 bases between the two germline ends. The CDR3 sequence: CAGFLGQYHATNEKLFF. CDR3 in DNA: TGTGCCGGGTTTCTAGGACAGTACCATGCAACTAATGAAAAACTGTTTTTT.

This sequence joins TRBV4-2 and TRBJ2-6, with TRBD2 matching over 7 bases. The CDR3 runs 17 residues. CDR1 is LGHNA, CDR2 YNFKEQ, per germline. The V gene end was trimmed by 1 base and the J gene end by 2 bases; junction bases not matched to a gene: 5. CDR3 region: CASSQGGGSPGANVLTF. The CDR3 bases are TGTGCCAGCAGCCAAGGGGGGGGATCGCCTGGGGCCAACGTCCTGACTTTC.

V gene TRBV19 combines with J gene TRBJ2-3; D perhaps matches TRBD1 (5 bases). Germline V CDR1 and CDR2: LNHDA, SQIVND (reference sequence). Between the trimmed V and J ends, which lost 5 bases and 6 bases, there was a span of 12 bases. The CDR3 sequence is 13 residues long. In DNA, the CDR3 is TGTGCCAGTAGTTGGGCAGGGAAGGATACGCAGTATTTT. Protein product: CASSWAGKDTQYF. The full variable domain, its missing parts supplied by reference TRBV19 and TRBJ2-3, is DGGITQSPKYLFRKEGQNVTLSCEQNLNHDAMYWYRQDPGQGLRLIYYSQIVNDFQKGDIAEGYSVSREKKESFPLTVTSAQKNPTAFYLCASSWAGKDTQYFGPGTRLTVL.

The rearrangement links TRBV18 to TRBJ2-3; 8 bases match TRBD2. The CDR3 extends over 15 amino acids. V lost 1 base and J lost 1; bases outside the gene matches: 1. The germline gives CDR1 KGHSH, CDR2 LQKENI. CDR3 in amino acids: CASSPQLAGTDTQYF. The CDR3 coding sequence is TGTGCCAGCTCACCACAACTAGCGGGCACAGATACGCAGTATTTT. The whole variable domain, remainder taken from reference TRBV18 and TRBJ2-3, is NAGVMQNPRHLVRRRGQEARLRCSPMKGHSHVYWYRQLPEEGLKFMVYLQKENIIDESGMPKERFSAEFPKEGPSILRIQQVVRGDSAAYFCASSPQLAGTDTQYFGPGTRLTVL.

This clone was observed at least ten times. The rearrangement links TRBV4-2 to TRBJ1-5, with D possibly TRBD1 on 5 matching bases. The CDR3 is made up of 13 amino acids. The germline V gene encodes CDR1 LGHNA and CDR2 YNFKEQ. Trimming removed 0 bases at V and 8 bases at J, with 8 bases between. This chain's CDR3 is CASSQERGEPQHF. In nucleotides, the CDR3 is TGTGCCAGCAGCCAAGAGCGGGGGGAGCCCCAGCATTTT.

CDR3 sequence reads: CASSYRGLPYF. Written as DNA, the CDR3 is TGTGCCAGCAGTTACAGGGGACTACCGTACTTC. This rearrangement joins TRBV6-5 to TRBJ2-7, with 7 bases identical to TRBD2. Trimming took 2 bases from V and 12 from J; bases not matched to a gene: 4. The CDR3 contains 11 residues. CDR1 is MNHEY and CDR2 is SVGAGI in the germline V gene.

CDR3 nucleotides: TGTGCCAGCAGTGATGGACTTTCAGGCCGCTCTGGGGCCAACGTCCTGACTTTC. Residues: CASSDGLSGRSGANVLTF. J is TRBJ2-6 and V is TRBV6-1; D might be TRBD2 (5 bases). The ends were cut back, 3 bases at V and 0 bases at J, with 15 bases in the middle. Germline-derived CDR1 and CDR2 are MNHNS and SASEGT. There are 18 residues in the CDR3.

The gene calls are TRBV2 and TRBJ1-2, with 9 bases matching TRBD1. V shed 8 bases, J shed 8 bases, and the junction held 12 bases outside the gene matches. The CDR3 covers 14 residues. CDR1 is SNHLY and CDR2 is FYNNEI in the germline V gene. The CDR3 loop is CASGARDRAFGYTF. As DNA, the CDR3 is TGTGCCAGCGGGGCCCGGGACAGGGCCTTCGGCTACACCTTC.

This CDR3 is CASSPRLAGVYEQYF. In DNA, the CDR3 is TGCGCCAGCAGCCCTAGACTAGCGGGAGTATACGAGCAGTACTTC. This sequence joins TRBV5-1 and TRBJ2-7; the match to TRBD2 covers 12 bases. CDR1 is SGHRS and CDR2 is YFSETQ in the germline V gene. The CDR3 length is 15 residues. Trimming removed 4 bases from V and 4 bases from J; junction bases left unmatched: 6.

The chain carries TRBV11-1 and TRBJ1-6, with TRBD1 matching 10 bases. Unmatched junction bases numbered 4, after V lost 5 bases and J lost 9 bases. Germline CDR1 SGHAT, CDR2 FQDESV (reference sequence). The CDR3 runs 14 residues. In DNA form, the CDR3 reads TGTGCCAGCAGCCAAGACAGGGGGCTTTCACCCCTCCACTTT. Amino acids: CASSQDRGLSPLHF.

This chain connects TRBV21-1 to TRBJ2-4; TRBD1 reflects the table's D call only, with no check against the DNA. TRBV21-1 is recorded as a pseudogene. The CDR3 totals 14 residues. CDR3: CASRDKIAKNIQYF. CDR3 DNA: TGTGCCAGCAGGGACAAAATAGCCAAAAACATTCAGTACTTC.

This rearrangement joins TRBV28 to TRBJ2-1, with D perhaps matching TRBD1 (6 bases). V lost 6 bases and J lost 12, with 24 bases in between. The CDR3 totals 15 residues. Germline V CDR1 and CDR2: MDHEN, SYDVKM. CDR3 loop: CASSPGQRGPTGQFF. For the CDR3, the DNA is TGTGCCAGCAGCCCCGGACAGAGAGGGCCGACAGGGCAGTTCTTC.

The V and J genes are TRBV11-3 and TRBJ1-3; D gene unclear. Per germline, CDR1 SGHNT and CDR2 YENEEA. The CDR3 is 15 amino acids. V shed 3 bases and J shed 3 bases, with 12 bases lying between them. In nucleotides, the CDR3 is TGTGCCAGCAGCTTCGGGAAAGAGCTTGGAAACACCATATATTTT. It is translated as CASSFGKELGNTIYF.

The chain joins TRBV7-9 to TRBJ2-6; 7 nucleotides match TRBD1. Germline CDR1 SEHNR, CDR2 FQNEAQ (reference sequence). V shed 1 base, J shed 0 bases, and the junction held 3 bases outside the gene matches. There are 17 residues in the CDR3. The DNA for the CDR3 is TGTGCCAGCAGCTTAGGACAGGGAATCTCTGGGGCCAACGTCCTGACTTTC. Its translation is CASSLGQGISGANVLTF.

This chain joins TRBV3-1 (or the pseudogene TRBV3-2) and TRBJ1-2; no clear D gene. Between the trimmed V and J ends, which lost 1 base and 3 bases, there was a span of 18 bases. Germline V gives CDR1 LGHDT, CDR2 YNNKEL (reference sequence). This CDR3 has 17 amino acids. The CDR3 spells CASSQGSRTGNDYGYTF. For the CDR3, the DNA is TGTGCCAGCAGCCAAGGTTCCAGGACGGGGAATGACTATGGCTACACCTTC.